The clone carrying this TCR beta chain was counted at least ten times. Antigen: not known. A single record per CDR3 protein comes from TCRdb applying MiXCR to the 5' RACE reads. The sample includes about 400,000 distinct CDR3 sequences, approximately 20% of them seen just once. The entry originates in a study of CD8 T cells in ankylosing spondylitis. The CDR3 totals 15 residues. Germline trimming cut 4 bases from V and 4 bases from J; bases unmatched to any gene: 8. CDR1 and CDR2 from the germline V gene are DFQATT and SNEGSKA (reference sequence). Findings of the study overall: Typical of ankylosing spondylitis blood, it appeared, was a TCR beta motif of eight highly homologous variants. Matched ankylosing spondylitis synovial fluid reportedly contained a significantly enriched population of disease-linked clones.

The TCR originated in a male donor with ankylosing spondylitis. The rearrangement links TRBV20-1 to TRBJ1-5; 9 nucleotides agree with TRBD1. Material for sequencing was blood, either unsorted or a sorted T cell fraction (not recorded which). CDR3 region: CSANPPGTGNQPQHF. In nucleotides, the CDR3 is TGCAGTGCTAACCCCCCCGGGACAGGGAATCAGCCCCAGCATTTT.